This T cell receptor beta chain was identified in a study of breast tumors, draining lymph nodes, adjacent tissues. Study results and limitations: Tumor repertoires ranked between lymph nodes and nontumor tissue in diversity, with V and J gene preferences. Data fit most tumor T cells coming from lymph node, expanding in tumor.

With respect to this clonotype: Its antigen is still unknown. The junction does not match germline at one end; this may be a read error.

Germline V gene lookup returns CDR1 MNHEY and CDR2 SVGAGI. This CDR3 comprises 15 residues. Axillary draining lymph nodes of breast cancer patients supplied the node samples. Each CDR3 protein gets one entry after TCRdb re-called the multiplex PCR reads with MiXCR. Of under 350,000 distinct CDR3 sequences in the sample, around 30% were seen once. J is TRBJ2-3 and V is TRBV6-5; the match to TRBD1 covers 8 bases. What was sequenced was axillary lymph node tissue. The sequence came from a female donor with breast cancer. Some clones in this sample may be carry-over from other donors' samples. CDR3 loop: CASSYQGARSDTRYF. In nucleotides, the CDR3 is TGTGCCAGCAGTTACCAGGGGGCGCGGAGTGATACGCGGTATTTT.